This T cell receptor beta chain is drawn from a study of low-dose radiotherapy and immunotherapy resistance in tumors. Study-wide background: On an every-two-weeks schedule, patients received intravenous nivolumab 240 mg, along with ipilimumab 1 mg/kg every six weeks.

Documented time point: before trial treatment. The study gave donors nivolumab, ipilimumab, aspirin, low-dose cyclophosphamide and low-dose radiotherapy. Germline-derived CDR1 and CDR2 are SSHAT and FNYEAQ (reference sequence). The CDR3 consists of 13 residues. Primers used for first-strand cDNA, a TRAV- and TRBV-specific set, covered both alpha and beta chains. For amplifying TCRs, the PCR ran for about 20 cycles with Phusion, which was used together with a constant-region primer and the adapter on the V primers. mRNA, once isolated, was amplified by in vitro transcription. TCRdb itself ran the reads through MiXCR, one entry per CDR3 protein. The profile shows some 71,000 distinct CDR3 sequences, roughly 30% of them singletons. The table lists this clonotype with many counts. An end of the junction does not agree with germline; a read error may underlie this.

The sequencing here drew on PBMCs, taken before treatment. The receptor was isolated from a female donor with ovarian cancer. The rearrangement uses TRBV7-7 and TRBJ1-1; no definite D call. CDR3 in amino acids: CASSLVANTEAFF. CDR3 nucleotide sequence: TGTGCTAGCAGCTTAGTCGCGAACACTGAAGCTTTCTTT.